Described below is a single T cell receptor beta chain sequence and its context. This entry comes from a study of blood T cell repertoires in COVID-19. As for the study in general: Acute and convalescent COVID-19 specimens originated in the United States, Italy and Spain. PBMCs, B-cell-depleted T cells, or T cells were the source of the cDNA or gDNA that made up the material.

The CDR3 is made up of 14 amino acids. Per the germline V gene, CDR1 is SEHNR and CDR2 is FQNEAQ (reference sequence). V dropped 4 bases and J dropped 4 bases, with 11 bases sitting between them. Source study methods: From reference gene primer amplification, estimates of nucleated cell counts were derived. Data came from immunoSEQ multiplex PCR; TCRdb stores just in-frame clones and leaves some out. D and trimming were read from the DNA, whereas the V and J calls and clone size are those reported in that table. The sample lists 25,000 to 35,000 clones, approximately 87% occurring once. This chain joins TRBV7-9 and TRBJ1-5; D remains ambiguous. The clonotype was recovered from a man in his 70s with active COVID-19. The sample comprised peripheral blood. CDR3: CASSSSGGNQPQHF. As DNA, the CDR3 is TGTGCCAGCAGCTCATCGGGTGGGAATCAGCCCCAGCATTTT.